The source of this TCR beta chain is a study of blood T cell repertoires in COVID-19. Across the study: There were acute and convalescent COVID-19 samples, and they came from the United States, Italy and Spain. The cDNA or gDNA used as material had been derived from T cells, B-cell-depleted T cells, or PBMCs.

Germline V gene sequence: CDR1 SSHAT, CDR2 FNYEAQ (reference sequence). The CDR3 runs 15 residues. Notes on this clone: One end of the junction fails to match germline, which may point to a read error.

Original data processing: Nucleated cell number was recorded as an estimate derived from reference gene primer amplification. Repertoires were generated with immunoSEQ multiplex PCR, while TCRdb's copy carries only in-frame clones and drops some. The DNA was the basis for D and trimming; V, J and clone size are from that table. The profile shows tens of thousands of clones, 88% of them singletons. The chain combines TRBV7-7 with TRBJ2-5, with 7 positions matching TRBD2. The TCR sequence derives from a man aged 45-65 years with active COVID-19. The sample comprised peripheral blood. The CDR3 loop is CASSLGGVSQETQYF. As DNA, the CDR3 is TGTGCTAGCAGCTTGGGGGGGGTATCTCAAGAGACCCAGTACTTC.